This TCR beta chain was recovered during a study of T cell repertoires in cytomegalovirus infection. As for the study in general: Recently identified HLA-C-restricted CMV epitopes and well-studied HLA-B-restricted CMV epitopes were used by the study. Public TCR beta signatures were indicative of both CMV infection and a matching HLA type.

From the reads, TCRdb called clonotypes with MiXCR, one entry per CDR3 protein. The table has about 890,000 distinct CDR3 sequences, roughly a third seen once. A remark on this clonotype: Its specificity is unknown. One end of the junction varies from germline; a read error may be responsible.

Points from the study as a whole: CMV carriers having the relevant HLA were flagged by cumulative public TCR beta family frequency. HLA-C-restricted CMV clonotypes gave the most frequent clonotype in two of eight donors.

This CDR3 contains 13 residues. The origin of this receptor is a human donor in good health (CMV status not recorded). Some clones in this sample may be carry-over from other donors' samples. Sequencing used cultured CD8+ T cells from PBMCs, obtained from culture after CMV antigen stimulation. The V and J genes are TRBV12-3 or TRBV12-4 and TRBJ2-3; D not resolved. The DNA of the CDR3 is TGTGCCAGCACCAACGACAACACAGATACGCAGTGTTTT. This sequence encodes CASTNDNTDTQCF.